Listed here are 30 T cell receptor beta chains from one sample, sequenced in a study of cytomegalovirus exposure and HLA in healthy donors. Both 60 Vbeta primers and 13 Jbeta primers went into the PCR. Here immunoSEQ multiplex PCR was the method, and the copy in TCRdb shows in-frame clones only, minus some. The data hold some 140,000 clones, with around 79% observed a single time. The sequenced sample was PBMCs. Source of these receptors: a woman in her fifties or sixties in good health and CMV-seropositive.

The chain links TRBV28 to TRBJ1-4, with TRBD1 identical over 9 bases. The CDR3 sequence is 15 residues long. Germline V gene data show CDR1 as MDHEN and CDR2 as SYDVKM. V dropped 3 bases and J dropped 5; count of bases not matched to a gene: 4. The chain's CDR3 is CASSLAGQGNEKLFF. The CDR3 DNA is TGTGCCAGCAGTTTGGCGGGACAGGGAAATGAAAAACTGTTTTTT.

The chain uses TRBV7-8 and TRBJ1-5, with D possibly TRBD1 on 6 matching bases. Trimming removed 2 bases from V and 7 bases from J, with 15 bases in between. The CDR3 contains 15 residues. Germline V gives CDR1 SGHVS, CDR2 FQNEAQ. CDR3 sequence reads: CASSLLQGSGQPQHF. In DNA form, the CDR3 reads TGTGCCAGCAGCTTACTACAGGGATCTGGGCAGCCCCAGCATTTT.

A few counts support this clone. The chain employs TRBV7-8 and TRBJ2-7; 12 bases fit TRBD2. Germline assignment: CDR1 SGHVS and CDR2 FQNEAQ. The trim removed 5 bases at V and 2 bases at J, leaving 7 bases unmatched. This CDR3 comprises 16 residues. The chain's CDR3 is CASSPRTSGNPYEQYF. CDR3 nucleotide sequence: TGTGCCAGCAGCCCGAGGACTAGCGGGAACCCCTACGAGCAGTACTTC.

V is TRBV11-2 and J is TRBJ2-3, with 7 bases lining up with TRBD1. The CDR3 runs to 16 residues. V dropped 5 bases and J dropped 0; count of bases not matched to a gene: 8. Per germline, CDR1 SGHAT and CDR2 FQNNGV. Written as DNA, the CDR3 is TGTGCCAGCAGCGCCGGACAGGCCGAAAGCACAGATACGCAGTATTTT. Translating it yields CASSAGQAESTDTQYF. Full variable domain (remainder filled in from reference TRBV11-2 and TRBJ2-3): EAGVAQSPRYKIIEKRQSVAFWCNPISGHATLYWYQQILGQGPKLLIQFQNNGVVDDSQLPKDRFSAERLKGVDSTLKIQPAKLEDSAVYLCASSAGQAESTDTQYFGPGTRLTVL.

The chain combines TRBV10-3 with TRBJ2-7, with 7 bases fitting TRBD1. Trimming at V came to 5 bases and at J to 4 bases, leaving 5 bases not matched to a gene. This CDR3 region has 13 residues. The germline CDR1 and CDR2 sequences are ENHRY and SYGVKD. The CDR3 spells CAISPGGRYEQYF. The DNA of the CDR3 is TGTGCCATCAGTCCAGGGGGTCGGTACGAGCAGTACTTC.

CDR3 amino acids: CASSTEGETQYF. The CDR3 DNA reads as TGTGCCAGCAGTACCGAGGGAGAGACCCAGTACTTC. V is TRBV27 and J is TRBJ2-5; tentatively, D is TRBD2 (5 bases). The CDR3 consists of 12 residues. CDR1 is MNHEY and CDR2 is SMNVEV in the germline V gene (reference sequence). The V end was cut by 5 bases, the J end by 4 bases, with 8 bases between.

This chain joins TRBV27 and TRBJ1-1; TRBD1 aligns across 9 bases. V lost 5 bases and J lost 10; bases outside the gene matches: 11. The CDR3 is 14 amino acids. CDR1 is MNHEY, CDR2 SMNVEV, per germline (reference sequence). The CDR3, as DNA: TGTGCCAGCAGTCCGCCGGGACAGGGTTCGGGAGCTTTCTTT. Its translation: CASSPPGQGSGAFF.

This clone was counted only a few times. The gene calls are TRBV18 and TRBJ1-5; weak D call: TRBD1 (5 bases). Germline lookup yields CDR1 KGHSH and CDR2 LQKENI. Trimming removed 3 bases at V and 5 bases at J, with 17 bases between. The CDR3 spans 16 residues. CDR3 loop: CASSPAGLDIYQPQHF. The CDR3 bases are TGTGCCAGCTCACCGGCAGGTTTGGACATTTATCAGCCCCAGCATTTT.

V gene TRBV10-3 combines with J gene TRBJ1-4, with unresolved D. Trimming removed 9 bases at V and 6 bases at J, with 14 bases between. CDR1 ENHRY and CDR2 SYGVKD come from the germline V gene. This CDR3 comprises 13 residues. The CDR3 region is CAINSQLDEKLFF. The CDR3 coding sequence is TGTGCCATAAACTCACAGCTGGATGAAAAACTGTTTTTT.

V gene TRBV7-9 combines with J gene TRBJ2-7, with 7 bases aligning to TRBD1. The germline CDR1 and CDR2 sequences are SEHNR and FQNEAQ (reference sequence). J gave up 2 bases and V 4 bases, and 5 bases lay outside the gene matches. CDR3 length: 14 amino acids. The CDR3 nucleotides are TGTGCCAGCAGCTCGCGAGGGGGCCCCTACGAGCAGTACTTC. Protein: CASSSRGGPYEQYF.

This sequence joins TRBV7-9 and TRBJ1-6, with D perhaps matching TRBD1 (5 bases). V lost 5 bases, J lost 8 bases, and 16 bases lay in between. Germline V gives CDR1 SEHNR, CDR2 FQNEAQ (reference sequence). There are 15 residues in the CDR3. Written as DNA, the CDR3 is TGTGCCAGCAGCCCGGGGACGACGGGGGATTCACCCCTCCACTTT. It yields the protein CASSPGTTGDSPLHF.

V and J are TRBV29-1 and TRBJ1-2; TRBD1 might be the D (6 bases). Germline CDR1 is SQVTM and CDR2 is ANQGSEA. There are 13 residues in the CDR3. Deletions cut 6 bases from V and 7 bases from J, with 18 bases between. Written as DNA, the CDR3 is TGCAGCGTCGTTACGGGGGGCGCCTTTGGCTACACCTTC. Amino acid sequence: CSVVTGGAFGYTF. Drawing the rest from reference TRBV29-1 and TRBJ1-2, the complete variable domain is SAVISQKPSRDICQRGTSLTIQCQVDSQVTMMFWYRQQPGQSLTLIATANQGSEATYESGFVIDKFPISRPNLTFSTLTVSNMSPEDSSIYLCSVVTGGAFGYTFGSGTRLTVV.

The chain has TRBV7-2 and TRBJ2-5; 11 nucleotides align to TRBD2. J gave up 5 bases and V 6 bases, and 8 bases lay outside the gene matches. Germline loops: CDR1 SGHTA, CDR2 FQGNSA. The CDR3 runs to 15 residues. CDR3 region: CASRLSGLAGETQYF. DNA of the CDR3: TGTGCCAGCAGACTCTCCGGACTAGCGGGCGAGACCCAGTACTTC. The full variable domain, in which reference TRBV7-2 and TRBJ2-5 provide the parts outside the CDR3, is GAGVSQSPSNKVTEKGKDVELRCDPISGHTALYWYRQSLGQGLEFLIYFQGNSAPDKSGLPSDRFSAERTGGSVSTLTIQRTQQEDSAVYLCASRLSGLAGETQYFGPGTRLLVL.

V usage is TRBV6-5 and J usage is TRBJ2-3; perhaps TRBD1 as D (6 bases). Germline lookup yields CDR1 MNHEY and CDR2 SVGAGI. The CDR3 is made up of 15 amino acids. Trimming shortened V by 2 bases and J by 0 bases, and 9 bases separated the two germline ends. The CDR3 DNA is TGTGCCAGCAGTTACCGGGACACTAGCACAGATACGCAGTATTTT. It yields the protein CASSYRDTSTDTQYF.

V is TRBV6-1 and J is TRBJ2-3; 7 nucleotides align to TRBD1. The V and J ends lost 7 bases and 4 bases, in that order; junction bases with no gene match: 5. This CDR3 contains 13 residues. Looked up from germline, CDR1 is MNHNS and CDR2 is SASEGT. The CDR3 spells CASTPRGPDTQYF. In DNA, the CDR3 is TGTGCCAGCACCCCGAGGGGGCCAGATACGCAGTATTTT.

This chain links TRBV5-6 with TRBJ2-3, with 7 bases lining up with TRBD1. V lost 3 bases, J lost 1 base, and 5 bases stayed unmatched. Germline values: CDR1 SGHDT, CDR2 YYEEEE. This CDR3 contains 15 residues. Here the CDR3 reads CASSSGGLGTDTQYF. The CDR3 coding sequence is TGTGCCAGCAGCTCAGGGGGTCTGGGCACAGATACGCAGTATTTT. The whole variable domain, filled in from reference TRBV5-6 and TRBJ2-3, reads DAGVTQSPTHLIKTRGQQVTLRCSPKSGHDTVSWYQQALGQGPQFIFQYYEEEERQRGNFPDRFSGHQFPNYSSELNVNALLLGDSALYLCASSSGGLGTDTQYFGPGTRLTVL.

J is TRBJ1-1 and V is TRBV5-1; 10 nucleotides align to TRBD1. The germline V gene encodes CDR1 SGHRS and CDR2 YFSETQ. V lost 0 bases to trimming and J lost 10 bases; unmatched junction nucleotides: 9. CDR3 length: 15 amino acids. CDR3 in DNA: TGCGCCAGCAGCTTGGGACAGGGGGCGGAACAGGGAGCTTTCTTT. This encodes CASSLGQGAEQGAFF.

The genes are TRBV5-1 and TRBJ2-7; TRBD1 matches 7 bases. The length of the CDR3 is 14 residues. J was trimmed by 0 bases and V by 2 bases; bases with no gene match: 2. CDR1 is SGHRS, CDR2 YFSETQ, per germline. This CDR3 reads CASSLTGVSYEQYF. CDR3 sequence (DNA): TGCGCCAGCAGCTTAACAGGGGTCTCCTACGAGCAGTACTTC.

This clone was observed a few times. This chain uses TRBV9 with TRBJ2-3, with D hard to call. V was pared by 4 bases and J by 6 bases, with 15 bases between. This CDR3 region has 14 residues. The germline V gene has CDR1 SGDLS and CDR2 YYNGEE. CDR3 sequence (DNA): TGTGCCAGCAGCTTTCAATCACGAGCTGATACGCAGTATTTT. Amino acid sequence: CASSFQSRADTQYF.

V gene TRBV6-5 combines with J gene TRBJ2-1; the match to TRBD2 covers 9 bases. The CDR3 is 14 amino acids. V gave up 6 bases and J gave up 9 bases; unmatched junction bases: 9. Germline V CDR1 and CDR2: MNHEY, SVGAGI. In DNA form, the CDR3 reads TGTGCCAGCAGGTTGGGCGGGGGGGGCAGTGAGCAGTTCTTC. This sequence encodes CASRLGGGGSEQFF.

V is TRBV9 and J is TRBJ1-5, with 8 bases fitting TRBD1. This CDR3 region has 15 residues. The V segment lost 1 base and the J segment 4 bases; nucleotides outside the gene matches: 4. Germline V gene data show CDR1 as SGDLS and CDR2 as YYNGEE. The CDR3 sequence is CASSVSTGANQPQHF. DNA of the CDR3: TGTGCCAGCAGCGTATCGACAGGGGCTAATCAGCCCCAGCATTTT.

The V call is TRBV6-4, the J call TRBJ1-4, with D possibly matching TRBD1 (5 bases). The CDR3 extends over 11 amino acids. The germline V gene encodes CDR1 MRHNA and CDR2 SNTAGT. The V end was cut by 11 bases, the J end by 7 bases, with 11 bases between. CDR3: CAGGGGEKLFF. The DNA of the CDR3 is TGTGCCGGCGGGGGGGGTGAAAAACTGTTTTTT.

About this clone: Mismatch with germline at one junction end may stem from a read error. The chain is built from TRBV2 and TRBJ2-7, with 9 positions matching TRBD1. The germline V gene has CDR1 SNHLY and CDR2 FYNNEI. CDR3 length equals 13 residues. The CDR3 DNA sequence: TGTGCCAGCAGTGAAGGGACAGGGGAGCTCTTACACTTC. It translates to CASSEGTGELLHF. Full variable domain (missing parts from reference TRBV2 and TRBJ2-7): EPEVTQTPSHQVTQMGQEVILRCVPISNHLYFYWYRQILGQKVEFLVSFYNNEISEKSEIFDDQFSVERPDGSNFTLKIRSTKLEDSAMYFCASSEGTGELLHFGPGTRLTVT.

J is TRBJ1-4 and V is TRBV6-5; D perhaps matches TRBD1 (6 bases). The V end was cut by 2 bases, the J end by 0 bases, with 7 bases between. The CDR3 sequence is 15 residues long. Germline loops: CDR1 MNHEY, CDR2 SVGAGI. The DNA of the CDR3 is TGTGCCAGCAGTTACCGACAGGCAACTAATGAAAAACTGTTTTTT. As protein: CASSYRQATNEKLFF.

The DNA of the CDR3 is TGCGCCAGCAGCTCACAGGATAGTACCACCGGGGAGCTGTTTTTT. It yields the protein CASSSQDSTTGELFF. This chain joins TRBV5-1 and TRBJ2-2; possibly TRBD1 for D (5 bases). The V and J ends lost 3 bases and 4 bases respectively, with 13 bases between them. CDR3 length equals 15 residues. From germline, CDR1 is SGHRS and CDR2 YFSETQ.

This clone was seen once. This chain links TRBV2 with TRBJ1-5; TRBD1 is a possible D gene (5 bases). Trimming shortened V by 3 bases and J by 1 base, and 10 bases separated the two germline ends. Germline CDR1 reads SNHLY; CDR2 reads FYNNEI. This CDR3 contains 15 residues. CDR3 loop: CASSEGGGSNQPQHF. The CDR3 coding sequence is TGTGCCAGCAGTGAGGGCGGGGGAAGCAATCAGCCCCAGCATTTT. The whole variable domain, remainder taken from reference TRBV2 and TRBJ1-5, is EPEVTQTPSHQVTQMGQEVILRCVPISNHLYFYWYRQILGQKVEFLVSFYNNEISEKSEIFDDQFSVERPDGSNFTLKIRSTKLEDSAMYFCASSEGGGSNQPQHFGDGTRLSIL.

This clone was counted a few times. The rearrangement joins TRBV19 to TRBJ1-2; D is ambiguous. Germline lookup yields CDR1 LNHDA and CDR2 SQIVND (reference sequence). Trimming shortened V by 5 bases and J by 5 bases, and 6 bases separated the two germline ends. The CDR3 length is 11 residues. CDR3 protein: CASSSRYGYTF. CDR3 bases: TGTGCCAGTAGTTCGCGTTATGGCTACACCTTC.

The chain links TRBV7-2 to TRBJ1-1; D gene uncertain. The CDR3 is 14 residues long. Germline CDR1 reads SGHTA; CDR2 reads FQGNSA. V lost 1 base and J 5 bases, leaving 11 bases between the germline ends. CDR3 in DNA: TGTGCCAGCAGCTTAGTTCCAGGCAGGACTGAAGCTTTCTTT. Protein: CASSLVPGRTEAFF.

The V gene is TRBV28, the J gene TRBJ1-3; D perhaps matches TRBD1 (6 bases). Trimming pared 6 bases from V and 0 bases from J, leaving 15 bases between. Germline assignment: CDR1 MDHEN and CDR2 SYDVKM. The CDR3 runs 16 residues. The chain's CDR3 is CASSPITGRSGNTIYF. In DNA, the CDR3 is TGTGCCAGCAGCCCTATCACAGGGCGCTCTGGAAACACCATATATTTT.

J is TRBJ2-7 and V is TRBV29-1, with TRBD2 as a possible D gene (6 bases). The V end was cut by 1 base, the J end by 6 bases, with 16 bases between. CDR3 length equals 14 residues. Germline lookup yields CDR1 SQVTM and CDR2 ANQGSEA. The DNA for the CDR3 is TGCAGCGTTGAAGCTCCGGGACTCAGAAGCGAGCAGTACTTC. Translated: CSVEAPGLRSEQYF.